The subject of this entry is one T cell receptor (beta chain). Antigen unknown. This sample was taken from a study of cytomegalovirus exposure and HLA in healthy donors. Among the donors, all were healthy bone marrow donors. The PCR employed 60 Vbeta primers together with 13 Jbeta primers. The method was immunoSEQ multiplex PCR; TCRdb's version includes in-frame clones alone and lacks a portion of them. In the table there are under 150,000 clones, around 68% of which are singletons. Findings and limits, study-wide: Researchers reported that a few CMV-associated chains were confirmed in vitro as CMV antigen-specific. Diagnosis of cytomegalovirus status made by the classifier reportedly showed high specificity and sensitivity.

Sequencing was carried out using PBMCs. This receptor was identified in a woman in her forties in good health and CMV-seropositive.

CDR3 in amino acids: CSARQGWGYTF. The CDR3 DNA follows: TGCAGTGCCCGACAGGGATGGGGCTACACCTTC. This chain joins TRBV20-1 and TRBJ1-2, with 7 bases aligning to TRBD1. With V trimmed by 6 bases and J by 8 bases, 6 bases remained unmatched. CDR1 and CDR2 from the germline V gene are DFQATT and SNEGSKA (reference sequence). The CDR3 is made up of 11 amino acids.